The T cell receptor beta chain described here comes from a study of siplizumab effects on memory and regulatory T cells. Sequenced by immunoSEQ multiplex PCR; TCRdb stores in-frame clones only, minus some. The sample consists of just over 60,000 clones, 79% of them appearing once. General study points: Sequences below about 10^-5 frequency were poorly captured, and few alloreactive clones mapped to unstimulated subsets. Naive T cell populations appeared to exhibit greater diversity than memory cells and appeared to be major alloresponse contributors.

About this clone: Its antigen remains unknown.

Trimming removed 0 bases from V and 4 bases from J, with 10 bases in between. Germline CDR1 reads SGDLS; CDR2 reads YYNGEE. CDR3 length: 14 residues. The sequence was collected from a human donor in good health. This chain joins TRBV9 and TRBJ1-2, with a possible D match to TRBD1 (6 bases). Sequenced: memory CD4+ T cells sorted from blood. CDR3 residues: CASSVDGGGYGYTF. The CDR3, as DNA: TGTGCCAGCAGCGTAGACGGGGGCGGCTATGGCTACACCTTC.